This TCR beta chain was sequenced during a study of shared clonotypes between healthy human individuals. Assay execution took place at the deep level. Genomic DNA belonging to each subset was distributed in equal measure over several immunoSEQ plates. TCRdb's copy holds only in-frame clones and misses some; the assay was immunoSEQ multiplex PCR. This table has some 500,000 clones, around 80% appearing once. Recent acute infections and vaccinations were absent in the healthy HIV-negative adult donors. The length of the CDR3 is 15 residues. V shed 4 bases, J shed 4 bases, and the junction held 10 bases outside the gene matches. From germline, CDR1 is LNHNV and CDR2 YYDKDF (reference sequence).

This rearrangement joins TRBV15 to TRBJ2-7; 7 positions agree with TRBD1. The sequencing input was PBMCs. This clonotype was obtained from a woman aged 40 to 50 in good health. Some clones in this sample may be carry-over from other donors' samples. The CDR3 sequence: CATSTRTGGAYEQYF. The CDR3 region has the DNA TGTGCCACCAGCACCCGGACAGGTGGAGCGTACGAGCAGTACTTC.